The 7 T cell receptor beta chains in this list originate from one sample, sequenced in a study of blood T cell repertoires in COVID-19 (dated by TCRdb to 2020 to 2022). Libraries were built with the immunoSEQ multiplex PCR assay. TCRdb stores this immuneACCESS table with in-frame sequences only. Part of the clones is absent; in the studies checked, under half of the shortfall reflects unresolved V genes, and no reason is known for the rest. The sample includes some 250,000 clones, with 81% observed a single time. Around 7% of the sample belongs to the ten largest clones. Input material: peripheral blood. These receptors were obtained from a woman at least 80 years old with COVID-19, enrolled during active disease.

V and J are TRBV18 and TRBJ1-1; 8 bases fit TRBD1. Unmatched junction bases numbered 7, after V lost 6 bases and J lost 7 bases. There are 13 residues in the CDR3. Germline V gene lookup returns CDR1 KGHSH and CDR2 LQKENI. The CDR3 protein is CASSLGQGGEAFF. The CDR3, as DNA: TGTGCCAGCTCCCTAGGACAGGGCGGTGAAGCTTTCTTT.

V is TRBV28 and J is TRBJ1-1; maybe TRBD1 (5 bases). Trimming removed 6 bases at V and 3 bases at J, with 14 bases between. The CDR3 covers 14 residues. CDR1 and CDR2 from the germline V gene are MDHEN and SYDVKM. CDR3 loop: CASSLSWGDTEAFF. The CDR3 DNA follows: TGTGCCAGCAGCCTCTCCTGGGGGGACACTGAAGCTTTCTTT.

This clone was seen more than once but under ten times. The gene calls are TRBV6-4 and TRBJ1-2; a possible D gene is TRBD1 (5 bases). V lost 2 bases, J lost 2 bases, and 21 bases lay in between. There are 18 residues in the CDR3. Germline loops: CDR1 MRHNA, CDR2 SNTAGT. The CDR3 is CASSDIDLATATNYGYTF. The DNA of the CDR3 is TGTGCCAGCAGTGACATCGATCTGGCGACAGCGACCAACTATGGCTACACCTTC.

The J gene is TRBJ1-2, the V gene TRBV20-1; no firm D call. Trimming removed 3 bases at V and 8 bases at J, with 19 bases between. The CDR3 totals 14 residues. Germline loops: CDR1 DFQATT, CDR2 SNEGSKA (reference sequence). This chain's CDR3 is CSASQTLPGGGYTF. In DNA, the CDR3 is TGCAGTGCTAGTCAGACGCTCCCGGGAGGCGGCTACACCTTC.

This chain links TRBV20-1 with TRBJ2-3; D is unresolved. Germline CDR1 reads DFQATT; CDR2 reads SNEGSKA (reference sequence). The CDR3 extends over 11 amino acids. The V end lost 4 bases, the J end lost 4 bases, and 6 bases lay between the germline ends. CDR3 loop: CSAIRSDTQYF. The CDR3 DNA reads TGCAGTGCTATCCGTTCAGATACGCAGTATTTT.

V usage is TRBV7-3 and J usage is TRBJ2-5, with 7 nucleotides matching TRBD1. Unmatched junction bases numbered 6, after V lost 1 base and J lost 4 bases. The CDR3 is 15 residues long. CDR1 and CDR2 from the germline V gene are SGHTA and FQGTGA. The CDR3 DNA sequence: TGTGCCAGCAGCTTAAGTCGTACAGGGGCAGAGACCCAGTACTTC. Its translation: CASSLSRTGAETQYF.

To note about this clone: Other DNA sequences in this sample translate to the same CDR3. V gene TRBV4-1 combines with J gene TRBJ2-5, with TRBD2 matching over 11 bases. After removal of 4 bases from V and 5 bases from J, the junction contained 0 bases not matched to a gene. The CDR3 covers 13 residues. Germline CDR1 reads MGHRA; CDR2 reads YSYEKL. CDR3 sequence: CASSRLAGETQYF. CDR3 bases: TGCGCCAGCAGCCGACTAGCGGGGGAGACCCAGTACTTC.